A single T cell receptor beta chain is shown here with its context. Its matching antigen is unknown. This specimen belongs to a study of T cells in narcolepsy. Study summary: Patients with NT1 or NT2 and healthy control donors were enrolled. Findings of the study overall: Same-patient CSF and blood CD4+ T cell clonotypes included HCRT-specific and TRIB2-specific autoreactive ones.

V shed 2 bases and J 5 bases; nucleotides not matched to a gene: 10. This CDR3 has 16 amino acids. Looked up from germline, CDR1 is SGHTA and CDR2 is FQGNSA. Generated by immunoSEQ multiplex PCR, the TCRdb table keeps only in-frame clones and is missing some. This sample has some 30,000 clones, with approximately 87% found just once. This receptor was identified in a human donor in good health. Material for sequencing was memory (CD45RA-) CD4+ T cells from blood. V is TRBV7-2 and J is TRBJ1-2, with TRBD1 matching 8 bases. The CDR3 region is CASSLLPPGGAYGYTF. For the CDR3, the DNA is TGTGCCAGCAGCTTACTTCCCCCAGGGGGCGCTTATGGCTACACCTTC.